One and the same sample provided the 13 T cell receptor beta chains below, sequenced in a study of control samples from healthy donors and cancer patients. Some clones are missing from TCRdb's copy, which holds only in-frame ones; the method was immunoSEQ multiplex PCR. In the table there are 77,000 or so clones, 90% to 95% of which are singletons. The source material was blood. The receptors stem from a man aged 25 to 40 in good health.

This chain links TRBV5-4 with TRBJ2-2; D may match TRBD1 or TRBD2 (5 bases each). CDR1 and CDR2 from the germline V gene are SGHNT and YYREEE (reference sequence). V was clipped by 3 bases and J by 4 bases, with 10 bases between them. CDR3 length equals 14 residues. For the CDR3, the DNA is TGTGCCAGCAGCTGGGACGATTTCACCGGGGAGCTGTTTTTT. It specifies CASSWDDFTGELFF.

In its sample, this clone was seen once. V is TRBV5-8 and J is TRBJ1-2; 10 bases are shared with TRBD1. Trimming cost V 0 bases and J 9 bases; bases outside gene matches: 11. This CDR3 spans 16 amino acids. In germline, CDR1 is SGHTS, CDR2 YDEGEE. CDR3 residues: CASSLAGTGEWRSYTF. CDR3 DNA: TGTGCCAGCAGCTTGGCCGGGACAGGGGAATGGCGAAGCTACACCTTC.

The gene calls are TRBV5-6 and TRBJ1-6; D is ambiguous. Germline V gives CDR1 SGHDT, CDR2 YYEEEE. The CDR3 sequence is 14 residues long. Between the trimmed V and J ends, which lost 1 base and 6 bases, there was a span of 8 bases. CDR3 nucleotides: TGTGCCAGCAGCTTGCGGCAGAGTAATTCACCCCTCCACTTT. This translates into CASSLRQSNSPLHF.

For the CDR3, the DNA is TGTGCCAGCAGCTTACGGGCAGGGGAGAACACTGAAGCTTTCTTT. Its protein is CASSLRAGENTEAFF. V gene TRBV7-9 combines with J gene TRBJ1-1; D is possibly TRBD1 (6 bases). CDR3 length: 15 residues. V lost 2 bases to trimming and J lost 1 base, with 11 bases between them. CDR1 and CDR2 (germline): SEHNR, FQNEAQ (reference sequence).

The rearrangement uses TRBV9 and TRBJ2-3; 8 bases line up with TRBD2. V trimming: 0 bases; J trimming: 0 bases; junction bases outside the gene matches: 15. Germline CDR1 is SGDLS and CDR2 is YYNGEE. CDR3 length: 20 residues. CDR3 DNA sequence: TGTGCCAGCAGCGTAGTCCATAGCGGGGCGGCAGCTTCTAGCACAGATACGCAGTATTTT. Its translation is CASSVVHSGAAASSTDTQYF.

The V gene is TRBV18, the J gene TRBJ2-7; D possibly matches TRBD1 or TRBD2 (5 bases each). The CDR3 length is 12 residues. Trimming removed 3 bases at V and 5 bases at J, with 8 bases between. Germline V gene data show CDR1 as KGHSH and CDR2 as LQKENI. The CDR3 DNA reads TGTGCCAGCTCACCGGGGGTCCACGAGCAGTACTTC. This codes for CASSPGVHEQYF.

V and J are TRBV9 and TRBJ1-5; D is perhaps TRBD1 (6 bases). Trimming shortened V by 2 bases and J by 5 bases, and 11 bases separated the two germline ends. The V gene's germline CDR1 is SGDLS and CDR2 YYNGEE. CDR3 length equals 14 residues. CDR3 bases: TGTGCCAGCAGCGTCGGGGGCTGGGATCAGCCCCAGCATTTT. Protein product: CASSVGGWDQPQHF.

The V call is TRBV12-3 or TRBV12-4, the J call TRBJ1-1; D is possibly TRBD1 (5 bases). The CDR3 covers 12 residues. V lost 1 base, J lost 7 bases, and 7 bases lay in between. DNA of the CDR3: TGTGCCAGCAGTTTAGAGACAGATGAAGCTTTCTTT. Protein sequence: CASSLETDEAFF.

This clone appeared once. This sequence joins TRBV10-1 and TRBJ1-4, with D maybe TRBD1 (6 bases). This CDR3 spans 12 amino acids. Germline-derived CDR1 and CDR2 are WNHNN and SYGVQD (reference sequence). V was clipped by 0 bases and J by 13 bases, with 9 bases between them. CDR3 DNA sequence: TGCGCCAGCAGTGAGTCACAGGGAAGACTGTTTTTT. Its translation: CASSESQGRLFF.

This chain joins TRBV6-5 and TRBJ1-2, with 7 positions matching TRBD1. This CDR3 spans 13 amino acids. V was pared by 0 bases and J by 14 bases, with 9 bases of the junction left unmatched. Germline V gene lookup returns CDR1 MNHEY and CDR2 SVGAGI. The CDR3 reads CASSYSWDSTKTF. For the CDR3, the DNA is TGTGCCAGCAGTTACTCGTGGGACAGTACCAAGACCTTC.

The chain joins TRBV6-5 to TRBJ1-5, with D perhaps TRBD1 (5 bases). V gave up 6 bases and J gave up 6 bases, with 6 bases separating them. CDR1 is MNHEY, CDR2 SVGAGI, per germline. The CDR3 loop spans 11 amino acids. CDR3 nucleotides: TGTGCCAGCAGCGACAGTCAGCCCCAGCATTTT. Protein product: CASSDSQPQHF.

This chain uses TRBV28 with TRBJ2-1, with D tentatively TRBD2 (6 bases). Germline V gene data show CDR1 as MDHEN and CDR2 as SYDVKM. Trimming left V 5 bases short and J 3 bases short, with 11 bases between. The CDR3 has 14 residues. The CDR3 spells CASSPGTGYNEQFF. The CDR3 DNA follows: TGTGCCAGCAGTCCGGGGACTGGCTACAATGAGCAGTTCTTC.

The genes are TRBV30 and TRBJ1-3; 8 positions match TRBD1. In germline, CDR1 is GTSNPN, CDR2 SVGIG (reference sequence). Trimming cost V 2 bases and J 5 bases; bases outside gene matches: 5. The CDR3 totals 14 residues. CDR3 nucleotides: TGTGCCTGGAGTCAACAGGGGGGACGAAACACCATATATTTT. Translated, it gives CAWSQQGGRNTIYF.